This paragraph covers one T cell receptor (beta chain) sequence. What it binds is not known. Germline loops: CDR1 MGHRA, CDR2 YSYEKL. The CDR3 consists of 16 residues. The V gene lost 1 base and the J gene lost 4 bases, with 14 bases spanning the gap. Clones were read by immunoSEQ multiplex PCR, and TCRdb kept only the in-frame ones, dropping some. The data show some 90,000 clones, about 93% seen once. The entry originates in a study of graft-versus-host responses after intestinal transplantation. Study in general: Recipients across the board were started on anti-thymocyte globulin induction, then kept on tacrolimus and steroids for around 3 years.

The sample here was unstimulated CD8+ T cells sorted from spleen or lymph node cells, taken before intestinal transplant. The TCR sequence derives from a human donor who received an intestinal transplant. The V and J genes are TRBV4-1 and TRBJ2-1; D is possibly TRBD2 (6 bases). CDR3 sequence reads: CASSQGYAGRYNEQFF. The CDR3 DNA follows: TGCGCCAGCAGCCAAGGGTACGCGGGAAGATACAATGAGCAGTTCTTC.